Reported below is one TCR beta chain. Antigen unknown. The data are from a study of cytomegalovirus exposure and HLA in healthy donors. Donors sampled were nominally healthy, though unrecorded immune exposures were likely. Study-level findings and limits: As a later analysis revealed, the rate of TCR association differed by HLA locus, with DRB1 most and HLA-C fewest. Analyzed later, most CMV-associated TCR beta chains appeared HLA-restricted.

Use of 60 Vbeta and 13 Jbeta primers characterized the PCR. Generated by immunoSEQ multiplex PCR, the TCRdb table keeps only in-frame clones and is missing some. The sample carries fewer than 130,000 clones, roughly 71% recorded once. The CDR3 loop spans 12 amino acids. Germline CDR1 and CDR2: WSHSY and SAAADI. V lost 6 bases, J lost 7 bases, and 9 bases lay in between. Sequencing input: PBMCs. The gene calls are TRBV10-2 and TRBJ1-4; D unclear. This TCR came from a man aged 35-49 years in good health and CMV-seropositive. CDR3 region: CASSRRGEKLFF. For the CDR3, the DNA is TGCGCCAGCAGCCGGCGGGGTGAAAAACTGTTTTTT.